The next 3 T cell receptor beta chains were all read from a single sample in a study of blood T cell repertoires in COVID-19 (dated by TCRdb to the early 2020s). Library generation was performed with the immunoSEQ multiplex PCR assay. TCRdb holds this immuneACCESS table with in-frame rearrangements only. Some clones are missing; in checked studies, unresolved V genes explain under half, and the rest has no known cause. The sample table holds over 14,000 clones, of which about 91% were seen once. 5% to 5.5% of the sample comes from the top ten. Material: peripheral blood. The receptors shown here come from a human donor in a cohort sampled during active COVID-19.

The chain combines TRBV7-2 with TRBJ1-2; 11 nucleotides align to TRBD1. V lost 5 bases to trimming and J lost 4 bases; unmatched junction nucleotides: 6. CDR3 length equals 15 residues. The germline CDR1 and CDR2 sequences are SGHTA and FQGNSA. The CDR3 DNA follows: TGTGCCAGCAGCCTCGGACAGGGGGCAGGCTATGGCTACACCTTC. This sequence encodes CASSLGQGAGYGYTF.

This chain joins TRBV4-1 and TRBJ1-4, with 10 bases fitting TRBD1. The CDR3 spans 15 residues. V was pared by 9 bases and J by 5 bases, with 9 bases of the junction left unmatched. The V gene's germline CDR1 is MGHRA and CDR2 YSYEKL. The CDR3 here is CASTRDRGWNEKLFF. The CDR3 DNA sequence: TGCGCCAGTACCCGGGACAGGGGTTGGAATGAAAAACTGTTTTTT.

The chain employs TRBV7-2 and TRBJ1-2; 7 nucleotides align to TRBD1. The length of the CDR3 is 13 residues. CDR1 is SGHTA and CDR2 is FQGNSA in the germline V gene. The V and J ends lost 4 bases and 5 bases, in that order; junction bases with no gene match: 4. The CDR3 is CASSSGTVYGYTF. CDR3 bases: TGTGCCAGCAGCTCCGGGACAGTATATGGCTACACCTTC.